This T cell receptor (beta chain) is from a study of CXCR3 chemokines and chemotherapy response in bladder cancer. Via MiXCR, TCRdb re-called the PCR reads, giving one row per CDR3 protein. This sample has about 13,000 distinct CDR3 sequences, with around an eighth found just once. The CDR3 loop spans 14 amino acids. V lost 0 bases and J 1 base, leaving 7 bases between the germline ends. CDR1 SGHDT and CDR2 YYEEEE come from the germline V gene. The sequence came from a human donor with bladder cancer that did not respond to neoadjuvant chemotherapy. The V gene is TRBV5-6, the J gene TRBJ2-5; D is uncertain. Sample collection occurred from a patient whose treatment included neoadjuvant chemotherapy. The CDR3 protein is CASSLVVVQETQYF. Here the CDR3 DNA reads TGTGCCAGCAGCTTGGTGGTGGTCCAAGAGACCCAGTACTTC.